This T cell receptor (beta chain) stems from a study of blood T cell repertoires in COVID-19. Overall study: The cDNA or gDNA used as material had been derived from T cells, B-cell-depleted T cells, or PBMCs.

Residents of about two dozen US areas, aged about 18 to 95 years, made up the participants. Categorization into cohorts depended on clinical history that participants reported. Per the authors' pipeline: Counts of nucleated cells, estimated from reference gene primer amplification, were obtained. Sequencing used immunoSEQ multiplex PCR; TCRdb keeps in-frame clones, though not all of them. V, J and clone size were drawn from that table, and D and trimming were deduced from the DNA. This repertoire shows approximately 130,000 clones, 86% found once; its top ten account for around 2.5%. What was sequenced was PBMCs or T cells enriched from blood (not recorded which). The sequence was collected from a woman in her fifties or sixties who had recovered from COVID-19.

The CDR3 DNA is TGTGCCAGCAGCTTAGCGGGCGAGACCCAGTACTTC. Translating it yields CASSLAGETQYF. V and J are TRBV7-9 and TRBJ2-5; unclear D gene. V dropped 0 bases and J dropped 5 bases, with 4 bases sitting between them. CDR1 SEHNR and CDR2 FQNEAQ come from the germline V gene (reference sequence). CDR3 length equals 12 residues.